Each of the 17 T cell receptor beta chains below was sequenced from the same sample in a study of Graves' ophthalmopathy and Graves' hyperthyroidism. TCR beta CDR3 amplification used RNA transcripts. RT-PCR in the first round used HTBI primers; a second-round multiplex PCR followed. A single record per CDR3 protein comes from TCRdb applying MiXCR to the multiplex PCR reads. Of 580,000 or so distinct CDR3 sequences listed, less than 45% were seen once; the top ten hold about 4%. Specimen: peripheral blood or thyroid tissue (not recorded which). Source of these receptors: an adult man with Graves' hyperthyroidism.

This rearrangement joins TRBV25-1 to TRBJ2-5; TRBD2 aligns across 8 bases. V trimming: 8 bases; J trimming: 8 bases; junction bases outside the gene matches: 16. Germline loops: CDR1 MGHDK, CDR2 SYGVNS. The CDR3 spans 15 residues. The CDR3 spells CASVEDPGGGLTQYF. In DNA, the CDR3 is TGTGCCAGCGTTGAAGACCCCGGGGGGGGGCTAACCCAGTACTTC.

V usage is TRBV2 and J usage is TRBJ1-2; D is possibly TRBD1 (6 bases). CDR1 is SNHLY and CDR2 is FYNNEI in the germline V gene. The CDR3 is 12 amino acids. V was clipped by 7 bases and J by 8 bases, with 14 bases between them. CDR3 in DNA: TGTGCCAGCACCCAGGGGAGGTCGGGCTACACCTTC. It specifies CASTQGRSGYTF.

This clonotype was seen a handful of times. The chain combines TRBV4-1 with TRBJ2-2; D remains unclear. CDR1 and CDR2 from the germline V gene are MGHRA and YSYEKL. CDR3 length: 15 residues. V dropped 4 bases and J dropped 3 bases, with 12 bases sitting between them. CDR3 bases: TGCGCCAGCAGCCCCGGCGGAAGGTACACCGGGGAGCTGTTTTTT. Encoded protein: CASSPGGRYTGELFF.

This sequence joins TRBV7-2 and TRBJ2-3, with D possibly called TRBD1 or TRBD2 (5 bases each). The V end was cut by 1 base, the J end by 0 bases, with 8 bases between. The CDR3 extends over 15 amino acids. In germline, CDR1 is SGHTA, CDR2 FQGNSA. This CDR3 is CASSLGGVSTDTQYF. The CDR3 bases are TGTGCCAGCAGCTTAGGAGGGGTCAGCACAGATACGCAGTATTTT.

This clonotype was seen a single time. One base away lies a much larger clone, so this may be a sequencing read error. This CDR3 fails to terminate in the conserved phenylalanine or tryptophan, so it likely reflects a read error. J is TRBJ1-5 and V is TRBV2, with D tentatively TRBD1 (6 bases). This CDR3 is 14 amino acids long. V was trimmed by 6 bases and J by 4 bases, leaving 13 bases between them. The germline CDR1 and CDR2 sequences are SNHLY and FYNNEI. For the CDR3, the DNA is TGTGCCAGCAGGGCCCGGACAGATAATCAGCCCCAGCATCTT. Protein sequence: CASRARTDNQPQHL.

This clonotype was observed a few times. This chain connects TRBV4-1 to TRBJ2-7; 9 bases align to TRBD1. The CDR3 contains 17 residues. The ends lost 0 bases at V and 2 bases at J; junction bases unmatched: 8. CDR1 and CDR2 from the germline V gene are MGHRA and YSYEKL. CDR3 coding DNA: TGCGCCAGCAGCCAAGAGGGCCCGGGACAGGGTCCCTACGAGCAGTACTTC. It translates to CASSQEGPGQGPYEQYF.

This clonotype came up a few times. V gene TRBV24-1 combines with J gene TRBJ2-1; 13 positions agree with TRBD2. The CDR3 sequence is 16 residues long. Germline CDR1 and CDR2: KGHDR and SFDVKD. The J segment lost 8 bases and the V segment lost 1 base, leaving 4 bases of the junction unmatched. As DNA, the CDR3 is TGTGCCACCAGTGATTTCGGACTAGCGGGAGACGATGAGCAGTTCTTC. Its translation is CATSDFGLAGDDEQFF.

This clonotype was observed many times. The chain couples TRBV29-1 to TRBJ2-7; 7 bases agree with TRBD1. The CDR3 consists of 14 residues. The J segment lost 3 bases and the V segment lost 4 bases, leaving 9 bases of the junction unmatched. Germline V gene sequence: CDR1 SQVTM, CDR2 ANQGSEA. CDR3 loop: CSVGDDRVFYEQYF. Here the CDR3 DNA reads TGCAGCGTTGGAGACGACAGGGTTTTCTACGAGCAGTACTTC.

This clonotype has at least ten counts. The rearrangement uses TRBV15 and TRBJ2-5, with 8 bases that match TRBD2. Germline-derived CDR1 and CDR2 are LNHNV and YYDKDF (reference sequence). This CDR3 has 19 amino acids. Trimming cost V 2 bases and J 3 bases; bases outside gene matches: 17. The CDR3 DNA follows: TGTGCCACCAGCAGAACCTTAGACGGGAGGGCCAATCGAGAAGAGACCCAGTACTTC. Translated, it gives CATSRTLDGRANREETQYF. Variable domain in full (rest from reference TRBV15 and TRBJ2-5): DAMVIQNPRYQVTQFGKPVTLSCSQTLNHNVMYWYQQKSSQAPKLLFHYYDKDFNNEADTPDNFQSRRPNTSFCFLDIRSPGLGDTAMYLCATSRTLDGRANREETQYFGPGTRLLVL.

This clonotype turned up a few times. The gene calls are TRBV7-9 and TRBJ1-1, with unresolved D. The CDR3 is 12 amino acids. CDR1 and CDR2 from the germline V gene are SEHNR and FQNEAQ (reference sequence). V lost 6 bases to trimming and J lost 6 bases, with 11 bases between them. CDR3 loop: CASRLPASEAFF. CDR3 nucleotide sequence: TGTGCCAGCAGATTGCCGGCGTCTGAAGCTTTCTTT.

A remark on this clonotype: Possible read error: a much larger clone is one base away. V is TRBV9 and J is TRBJ1-3; D not certain. Per the germline V gene, CDR1 is SGDLS and CDR2 is YYNGEE. The CDR3 contains 16 residues. CDR3 coding DNA: TGTGCCAGCAGCGTAGTTCCGGGAAGCTCTGGAGACACCATATATTTT. This sequence encodes CASSVVPGSSGDTIYF.

Only one count was recorded for this clonotype. This chain uses TRBV9 with TRBJ2-3; TRBD2 matches 9 bases. J gave up 2 bases and V 0 bases, and 4 bases lay outside the gene matches. The CDR3 is made up of 16 amino acids. Germline lookup yields CDR1 SGDLS and CDR2 YYNGEE. CDR3 sequence (DNA): TGTGCCAGCAGCGTAGCCGGGACTAGCCCCACAGATACGCAGTATTTT. It encodes CASSVAGTSPTDTQYF.

The rearrangement links TRBV7-9 to TRBJ1-2; D gene ambiguous. CDR1 SEHNR and CDR2 FQNEAQ come from the germline V gene (reference sequence). The V end lost 5 bases, the J end lost 5 bases, and 15 bases lay between the germline ends. The CDR3 has 14 residues. CDR3 in DNA: TGTGCCAGCAGCCCCGACACGGTCCGATATGGCTACACCTTC. Translation: CASSPDTVRYGYTF.

With respect to this clonotype: At one end the junction does not follow the germline gene, possibly because of a read error. The V and J genes are TRBV7-9 and TRBJ2-7; possible D gene TRBD1, 6 bases. Germline V gene lookup returns CDR1 SEHNR and CDR2 FQNEAQ (reference sequence). The CDR3 covers 16 residues. The CDR3 loop reads CASSKTRGVGTYEQYF. CDR3 DNA sequence: TGTGCCAGCAGCAAAACCAGGGGCGTAGGGACCTACGAGCAATACTTC.

This clonotype was counted ten times or more. This chain joins TRBV7-6 and TRBJ2-7; the D is unclear. Trimming removed 1 base at V and 3 bases at J, with 13 bases between. From germline, CDR1 is SGHVS and CDR2 FNYEAQ. The CDR3 has 15 residues. CDR3 amino acids: CASSLGSPQVYEQYF. The CDR3 DNA reads TGTGCCAGCAGCTTAGGGTCACCCCAGGTCTACGAGCAGTACTTC.

This rearrangement joins TRBV7-2 to TRBJ1-5; D is ambiguous. Trimming cost V 1 base and J 1 base, with 11 bases left between them. CDR1 is SGHTA, CDR2 FQGNSA, per germline. CDR3 length equals 16 residues. In nucleotides, the CDR3 is TGTGCCAGCAGCTTAGGAGCGGGAGTGAGCAATCAGCCCCAGCATTTT. Protein sequence: CASSLGAGVSNQPQHF. Complete variable domain (other parts from reference TRBV7-2 and TRBJ1-5): GAGVSQSPSNKVTEKGKDVELRCDPISGHTALYWYRQSLGQGLEFLIYFQGNSAPDKSGLPSDRFSAERTGGSVSTLTIQRTQQEDSAVYLCASSLGAGVSNQPQHFGDGTRLSIL.

This clonotype was detected ten times or more. J is TRBJ1-1 and V is TRBV10-2; tentative D call: TRBD1 (5 bases). This CDR3 region has 15 residues. Trimming shortened V by 3 bases and J by 4 bases, and 15 bases separated the two germline ends. CDR1 and CDR2 (germline): WSHSY, SAAADI. CDR3 bases: TGCGCCAGCAGTGAAGGAGGGCAGGGAGTCACTGAAGCTTTCTTT. This codes for CASSEGGQGVTEAFF.